This T cell receptor (beta chain) was observed in a study of beta chain features in type 1 diabetes. Study information: Examined across all samples were about 110 million sorted cells.

The CDR3 totals 17 residues. Per germline, CDR1 KGHSH and CDR2 LQKENI. Losses at the gene ends were 2 bases for V and 1 base for J; bases not matched to a gene: 7. Isolated RNA was reverse transcribed in full, so expressed TCRB transcripts were sequenced. Sequencing was performed with immunoSEQ multiplex PCR; in TCRdb, only in-frame clones are kept and a portion is missing. Here the sample spans a few hundred thousand clones, around 9.6% being singletons. Material for sequencing was naive CD4+ T cells from blood. The TCR sequence derives from a young woman in good health. The rearrangement uses TRBV18 and TRBJ2-5; TRBD1 agrees at 10 bases. In DNA form, the CDR3 reads TGTGCCAGCTCACCATTATTCCGGGACAGGGGCCAAGAGACCCAGTACTTC. This sequence encodes CASSPLFRDRGQETQYF. The whole variable domain, remainder taken from reference TRBV18 and TRBJ2-5, is NAGVMQNPRHLVRRRGQEARLRCSPMKGHSHVYWYRQLPEEGLKFMVYLQKENIIDESGMPKERFSAEFPKEGPSILRIQQVVRGDSAAYFCASSPLFRDRGQETQYFGPGTRLLVL.